This is a list of T cell receptor beta chains from one sample in a study of identifying expanded T cells in peripheral blood. The table came from immunoSEQ multiplex PCR; TCRdb's copy has only in-frame clones and leaves some out. The data contain fewer than 130,000 clones, about 89% of them seen just once; the ten biggest clones take up about 16%. What was sequenced was blood. These receptors all stem from a person aged 18 to 70 in good health. Both conserved end residues are part of each CDR3. D genes are given only for firm matches. Part of the rows lack a size; the others show once, few, many or a class for expanded clones.

J: TRBJ1-6
size: NA
D: TRBD1
V: TRBV27
DNA: TGTGCCAGCAGTTTGTTCCGGGACAGCACGATCTCCTATAATTCACCCCTCCACTTT
CDR3: CASSLFRDSTISYNSPLHF

J: TRBJ2-7
size: NA
D: TRBD1
V: TRBV7-9
DNA: TGTGCCAGCAGCTTAGCCGGGACAGGGTTCGGCATGTTC
CDR3: CASSLAGTGFGMF

J: TRBJ1-1
size: NA
D: TRBD1
V: TRBV19
DNA: TGTGCCAGTAGTACCTTTACAGGGGGCAACACTGAAGCTTTCTTT
CDR3: CASSTFTGGNTEAFF

J: TRBJ1-2
size: once
D: NA
V: TRBV5-4
DNA: TGTGCCAGCAGCCCCTGGGAAGGGAGGTCTAACTATGGCTACACCTTC
CDR3: CASSPWEGRSNYGYTF

J: TRBJ2-7
size: NA
D: TRBD1
V: TRBV9
DNA: TGTGCCAGCAGCGTAGGGGACAGATACGAGCAGTACTTC
CDR3: CASSVGDRYEQYF

J: TRBJ2-7
size: NA
D: TRBD2
V: TRBV5-1
DNA: TGCGCCAGCAGCTTGGGTTCGGGACTAGCAATATCGTACGAGCAGTACTTC
CDR3: CASSLGSGLAISYEQYF

J: TRBJ2-5
size: NA
D: TRBD2
V: TRBV5-4
DNA: TGTGCCAGCAGCGCGGGACTAGCTGCGACCCAGTACTTC
CDR3: CASSAGLAATQYF

J: TRBJ2-3
size: NA
D: NA
V: TRBV18
DNA: TGTGCCAGCTCACCGACCCGAATTCGACAGGGACTTCTCACAGATACGCAGTATTTT
CDR3: CASSPTRIRQGLLTDTQYF

J: TRBJ1-2
size: NA
D: NA
V: TRBV7-9
DNA: TGTGCCAGCAGCTTATCGGGGGGCGCTAACTATGGCTACACCTTC
CDR3: CASSLSGGANYGYTF

J: TRBJ1-4
size: NA
D: TRBD1
V: TRBV18
DNA: TGTGCCAGCTCACCAATGGGACAGGGTGAAAAACTGTTTTTT
CDR3: CASSPMGQGEKLFF

J: TRBJ1-3
size: NA
D: NA
V: TRBV7-8
DNA: TGTGCCAGCAGCTTGGGAGCAGCCTTTGCTGGAAACACCATATATTTT
CDR3: CASSLGAAFAGNTIYF

J: TRBJ2-7
size: NA
D: NA
V: TRBV19
DNA: TGTGCCAGTAGTATAGCAGGGTTTGGCGAGCAGTACTTC
CDR3: CASSIAGFGEQYF

J: TRBJ2-7
size: NA
D: TRBD1
V: TRBV11-2
DNA: TGTGCCAGCAGCTCGGGACAGGTGGCCACTTGGGCCTACGAGCAGTACTTC
CDR3: CASSSGQVATWAYEQYF

J: TRBJ1-6
size: once
D: TRBD1
V: TRBV7-8
DNA: TGTGCCAGCAGCTTTTTACTGGACAGGGGGGGTTCACCCCTCCACTTT
CDR3: CASSFLLDRGGSPLHF

J: TRBJ2-2
size: NA
D: NA
V: TRBV7-6
DNA: TGTGCCAGCAGCTTAAGATTGGCAGGGGGGAAGACCGGGGAGCTGTTTTTT
CDR3: CASSLRLAGGKTGELFF

J: TRBJ2-7
size: once
D: NA
V: TRBV7-9
DNA: TGTGCCAGCAGCCGGGGGCTGATGGACGAGCAGTACTTC
CDR3: CASSRGLMDEQYF

J: TRBJ1-2
size: NA
D: NA
V: TRBV6-5
DNA: TGTGCCAGCAGTTACACCGTATATGGCTACACCTTC
CDR3: CASSYTVYGYTF

J: TRBJ2-7
size: once
D: NA
V: TRBV14
DNA: TGTGCCAGCAGCCAAGACCCTACTACGTGGTACGAGCAGTACTTC
CDR3: CASSQDPTTWYEQYF

J: TRBJ2-5
size: NA
D: NA
V: TRBV7-2
DNA: TGTGCCAGCGCTGGGAGGAGGGAAGACCAAGAGACCCAGTACTTC
CDR3: CASAGRREDQETQYF

J: TRBJ2-3
size: NA
D: TRBD1
V: TRBV29-1
DNA: TGCAGCTCCACCGGGACAGGGGCCACAGATACGCAGTATTTT
CDR3: CSSTGTGATDTQYF

J: TRBJ2-2
size: NA
D: NA
V: TRBV9
DNA: TGTGCCAGCAGCGTAAGTCCGTCGTCGGCCGGCCGTAACACCGGGGAGCTGTTTTTT
CDR3: CASSVSPSSAGRNTGELFF

J: TRBJ1-5
size: NA
D: NA
V: TRBV6-5
DNA: TGTGCCAGCAGTTACTCAGGGCGCCCGGGCAATCAGCCCCAGCATTTT
CDR3: CASSYSGRPGNQPQHF

J: TRBJ2-5
size: NA
D: TRBD2
V: TRBV9
DNA: TGTGCCAGCAGCGTAGAACTAGCGGGGGGGCGAGAGACCCAGTACTTC
CDR3: CASSVELAGGRETQYF

J: TRBJ2-3
size: NA
D: TRBD1
V: TRBV6-5
DNA: TGTGCCAGCAGTTACTCGTCGGGGACAGGGGAAGATACGCAGTATTTT
CDR3: CASSYSSGTGEDTQYF